The rows below give T cell receptor beta chains drawn from one sample of a study of regulatory dendritic cells for organ transplantation. Libraries were prepared by immunoSEQ multiplex PCR; TCRdb keeps only in-frame clonotypes and omits some of them. In the table there are 30,000 or so clones, around 83% of which are singletons. The sequenced sample consisted of naive CD4+ T cells from blood. Receptors originate from a human donor in good health. The CDR3 runs from the conserved cysteine through the conserved F or W. The order of the fields is J gene, V gene, CDR3 protein.

j_call: TRBJ1-6
v_call: TRBV10-3
cdr3_aa: CAISESDQGNSPLHF

j_call: TRBJ1-4
v_call: TRBV2
cdr3_aa: CASTLSATNEKLFF

j_call: TRBJ2-1
v_call: TRBV19
cdr3_aa: CASRGLAGFYSEQFF

j_call: TRBJ1-1
v_call: TRBV5-6
cdr3_aa: CASRGQPNTEAFF

j_call: TRBJ1-2
v_call: TRBV2
cdr3_aa: CASSYDRNYGYTF

j_call: TRBJ1-3
v_call: TRBV6-6
cdr3_aa: CASSYPGGNTIYF

j_call: TRBJ1-1
v_call: TRBV18
cdr3_aa: CASSPGQPDTEAFF

j_call: TRBJ1-2
v_call: TRBV5-4
cdr3_aa: CASSPGQGIGANYGYTF

j_call: TRBJ1-4
v_call: TRBV4-1
cdr3_aa: CASSQETGIATNEKLFF

j_call: TRBJ2-7
v_call: TRBV21-1
cdr3_aa: CASPPHLSHHYEQYF

j_call: TRBJ2-5
v_call: TRBV5-4
cdr3_aa: CASSLDRSLQETQYF

j_call: TRBJ1-1
v_call: TRBV27
cdr3_aa: CASSLSRQFPEAFF

j_call: TRBJ1-3
v_call: TRBV2
cdr3_aa: CASTNRAFAGNTIYF

j_call: TRBJ2-7
v_call: TRBV9
cdr3_aa: CASSASSGGAREQYF

j_call: TRBJ2-5
v_call: TRBV4-3
cdr3_aa: CASSQTGTGYVETQYF

j_call: TRBJ2-2
v_call: TRBV5-1
cdr3_aa: CASSLAPGAGELFF

j_call: TRBJ1-5
v_call: TRBV29-1
cdr3_aa: CSVYHPRQGASGSNQPQHF

j_call: TRBJ2-3
v_call: TRBV5-8
cdr3_aa: CASSFYRGWADTQYF

j_call: TRBJ2-1
v_call: TRBV18
cdr3_aa: CASSPPGTGGGNEQFF

j_call: TRBJ1-1
v_call: TRBV5-1
cdr3_aa: CASSATGFAEAFF

j_call: TRBJ2-2
v_call: TRBV18
cdr3_aa: CASSPDSGELFF

j_call: TRBJ1-2
v_call: TRBV27
cdr3_aa: CASSSDRAYGYTF

j_call: TRBJ1-1
v_call: TRBV7-8
cdr3_aa: CASSLILGTEAFF

j_call: TRBJ2-5
v_call: TRBV19
cdr3_aa: CASSLQGYRETQYF

j_call: TRBJ2-1
v_call: TRBV11-2
cdr3_aa: CASSWEVRGGVNEQFF

j_call: TRBJ2-5
v_call: TRBV5-4
cdr3_aa: CASSWRGLAEETQYF

j_call: TRBJ2-3
v_call: TRBV7-2
cdr3_aa: CASSLTGTDTQYF

j_call: TRBJ2-4
v_call: TRBV5-6
cdr3_aa: CASSTTGVDIQYF

j_call: TRBJ2-5
v_call: TRBV6-1
cdr3_aa: CASTVRERETQYF

j_call: TRBJ1-5
v_call: TRBV5-4
cdr3_aa: CASSLPGINQPQHF

j_call: TRBJ2-5
v_call: TRBV5-5
cdr3_aa: CASSLDVRAGGETQYF

j_call: TRBJ2-5
v_call: TRBV27
cdr3_aa: CASSRLGGLETQYF

j_call: TRBJ2-3
v_call: TRBV5-6
cdr3_aa: CASSVRGTDTQYF

j_call: TRBJ2-4
v_call: TRBV5-4
cdr3_aa: CASSLDRAKNIQYF

j_call: TRBJ1-2
v_call: TRBV6-1
cdr3_aa: CASSDSTGGVYGYTF

j_call: TRBJ1-2
v_call: TRBV5-1
cdr3_aa: CASSFAGTGGAGYTF

j_call: TRBJ1-4
v_call: TRBV28
cdr3_aa: CASTDRGRGNEKLFF

j_call: TRBJ2-3
v_call: TRBV5-1
cdr3_aa: CASSDGTSGGSTDTQYF

j_call: TRBJ2-1
v_call: TRBV5-1
cdr3_aa: CASSLDRGHDEQFF

j_call: TRBJ1-2
v_call: TRBV11-1
cdr3_aa: CASSLQGADGYTF

j_call: TRBJ2-7
v_call: TRBV4-2
cdr3_aa: CASSPNPTGISYEQYF

j_call: TRBJ1-6
v_call: TRBV7-9
cdr3_aa: CASSLADSSSHF

j_call: TRBJ2-1
v_call: TRBV19
cdr3_aa: CASSPTGPYNEQFF

j_call: TRBJ2-3
v_call: TRBV15
cdr3_aa: CATSRDLAGAGDTQYF

j_call: TRBJ2-3
v_call: TRBV18
cdr3_aa: CASSPEVDTQYF

j_call: TRBJ1-2
v_call: TRBV9
cdr3_aa: CASSVGTGEGYTF